Detailed here is one TCR beta chain. Its antigen is undetermined. The data are from a study of early T cells in non-severe SARS-CoV-2 infection. Study details: Sequencing of bulk RNA from unsorted whole blood was done, without chain pairing. Whole-study findings and limits: VDJdb matches were skewed toward anti-spike CD8 T cell responses.

V was trimmed by 10 bases and J by 3 bases, leaving 16 bases between them. This CDR3 spans 13 amino acids. Germline V CDR1 and CDR2: MNHNS, SASEGT. Unique molecular identifier tags were affixed to discrete cDNA molecules. From the 5' RACE reads, TCRdb called clonotypes with MiXCR, one entry per CDR3 protein. The data show tens of thousands of distinct CDR3 sequences, 14% to 15% seen once. The sequenced sample was whole blood. The origin of this receptor is an adult who was a healthcare worker with PCR-confirmed SARS-CoV-2 infection or an uninfected control (not recorded which). The V gene is TRBV6-1, the J gene TRBJ2-7; TRBD2 is a possible D gene (5 bases). This CDR3 reads CATDSLELYEQYF. CDR3 coding DNA: TGTGCCACGGACTCCCTAGAGCTCTACGAGCAGTACTTC.